This T cell receptor beta chain was captured by sequencing in a study of shared clonotypes between healthy human individuals. Whole-study findings and limits: Expectations were that clonotype sharing among donors would be affected by sequencing depth.

Authors' analysis steps: ImmunoSEQ only sent back junction sequences with no quality scores, so filtering was done differently. Only in-frame clones appear in the TCRdb table, and some are missing; sequencing was by immunoSEQ multiplex PCR. V and J calls plus clone size are reproduced from that table; the DNA served to infer D and trimming. The top ten clones hold around 13% of a sample with 400,000 to 600,000 clones, over 60% of them seen once. Trimming took 4 bases from V and 2 from J; bases not matched to a gene: 8. The CDR3 has 17 residues. CDR1 and CDR2 (germline): SGHRS, YFSETQ. Worth noting for this clone: The target antigen is unknown.

The genes are TRBV5-1 and TRBJ2-5, with 13 bases lining up with TRBD2. The clonotype comes from a woman aged 35 to 49 in good health. Some clones in this sample may be carry-over from other donors' samples. Input material: PBMCs. CDR3 bases: TGCGCCAGCAGCCCTGGAGGGACTAGCGGGATGCAAGAGACCCAGTACTTC. Amino acids: CASSPGGTSGMQETQYF.